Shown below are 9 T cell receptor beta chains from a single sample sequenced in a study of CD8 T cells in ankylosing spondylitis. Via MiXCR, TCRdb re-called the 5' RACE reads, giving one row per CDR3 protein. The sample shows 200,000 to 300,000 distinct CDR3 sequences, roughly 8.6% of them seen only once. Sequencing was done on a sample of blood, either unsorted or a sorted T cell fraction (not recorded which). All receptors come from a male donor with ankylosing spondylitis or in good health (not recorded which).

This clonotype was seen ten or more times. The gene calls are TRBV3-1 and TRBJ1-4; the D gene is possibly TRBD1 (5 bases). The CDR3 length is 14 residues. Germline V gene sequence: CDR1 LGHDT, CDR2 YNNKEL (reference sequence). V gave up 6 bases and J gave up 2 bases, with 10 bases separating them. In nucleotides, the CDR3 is TGTGCCAGCAGGGGGGGTTCGACTAATGAAAAACTGTTTTTT. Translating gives CASRGGSTNEKLFF. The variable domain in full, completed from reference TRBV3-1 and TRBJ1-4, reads DTAVSQTPKYLVTQMGNDKSIKCEQNLGHDTMYWYKQDSKKFLKIMFSYNNKELIINETVPNRFSPKSPDKAHLNLHINSLELGDSAVYFCASRGGSTNEKLFFGSGTQLSVL.

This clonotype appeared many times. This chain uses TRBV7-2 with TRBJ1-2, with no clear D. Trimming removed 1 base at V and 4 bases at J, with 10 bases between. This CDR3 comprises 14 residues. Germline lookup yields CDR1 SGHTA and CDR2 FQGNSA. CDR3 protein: CASSLERDAYGYTF. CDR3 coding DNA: TGTGCCAGCAGCTTAGAAAGGGATGCCTATGGCTACACCTTC.

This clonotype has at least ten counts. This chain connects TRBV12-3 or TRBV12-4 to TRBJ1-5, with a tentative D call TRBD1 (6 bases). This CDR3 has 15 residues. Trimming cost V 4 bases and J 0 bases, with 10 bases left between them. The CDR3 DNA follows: TGTGCCAGCAGTTCGGACAGTAATAGCAATCAGCCCCAGCATTTT. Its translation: CASSSDSNSNQPQHF.

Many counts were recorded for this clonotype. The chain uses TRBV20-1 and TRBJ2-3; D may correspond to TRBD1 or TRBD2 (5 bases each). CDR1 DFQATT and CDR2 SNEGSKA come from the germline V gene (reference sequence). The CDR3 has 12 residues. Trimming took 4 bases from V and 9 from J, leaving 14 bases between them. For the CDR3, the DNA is TGCAGTGCTACACACACAGAGGGGACGCAGTATTTT. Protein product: CSATHTEGTQYF.

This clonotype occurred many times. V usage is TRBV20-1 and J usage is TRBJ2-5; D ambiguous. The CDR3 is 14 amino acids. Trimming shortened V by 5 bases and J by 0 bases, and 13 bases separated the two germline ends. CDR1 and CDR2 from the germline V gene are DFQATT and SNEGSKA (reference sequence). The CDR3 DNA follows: TGCAGTGCTCTGGACCCCTCGTACCAAGAGACCCAGTACTTC. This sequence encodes CSALDPSYQETQYF.

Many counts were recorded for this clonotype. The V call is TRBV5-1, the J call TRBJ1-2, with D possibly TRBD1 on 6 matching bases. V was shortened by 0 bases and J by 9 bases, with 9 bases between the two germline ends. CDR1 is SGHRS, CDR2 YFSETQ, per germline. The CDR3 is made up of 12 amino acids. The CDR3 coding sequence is TGCGCCAGCAGCTTGGAGGGGGGGAGCTACACCTTC. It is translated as CASSLEGGSYTF.

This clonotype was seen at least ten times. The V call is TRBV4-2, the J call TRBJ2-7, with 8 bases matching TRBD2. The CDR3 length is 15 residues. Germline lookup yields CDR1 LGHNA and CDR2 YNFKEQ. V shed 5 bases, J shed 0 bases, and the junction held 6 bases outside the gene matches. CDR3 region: CASSFKREPSYEQYF. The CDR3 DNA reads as TGTGCCAGCAGCTTTAAGCGGGAGCCCTCCTACGAGCAGTACTTC.

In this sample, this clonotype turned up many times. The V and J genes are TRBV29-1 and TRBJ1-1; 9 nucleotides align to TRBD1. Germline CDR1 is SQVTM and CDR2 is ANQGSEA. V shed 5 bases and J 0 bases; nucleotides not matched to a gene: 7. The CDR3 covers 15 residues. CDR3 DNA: TGCAGCGTTATTGGGACAGGGAGGATGAACACTGAAGCTTTCTTT. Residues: CSVIGTGRMNTEAFF.

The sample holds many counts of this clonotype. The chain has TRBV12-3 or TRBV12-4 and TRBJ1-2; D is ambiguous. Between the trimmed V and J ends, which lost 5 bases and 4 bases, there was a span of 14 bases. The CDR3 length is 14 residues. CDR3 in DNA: TGTGCCAGCAGTCGGACCGTCCCTATCTATGGCTACACCTTC. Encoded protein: CASSRTVPIYGYTF.